Following are 10 T cell receptor beta chains from one sample sequenced in a study of control samples from healthy donors and cancer patients. Measured with immunoSEQ multiplex PCR; TCRdb has only the in-frame clones, and not every one. The data hold about 220,000 clones, with around 94% observed a single time. The sequencing sample was made of blood. The receptors were sampled from a man aged 45-65 years in good health.

A single count supports this clone. The chain uses TRBV14 and TRBJ2-2; 11 positions match TRBD2. V dropped 2 bases and J dropped 7; count of bases not matched to a gene: 3. This CDR3 has 15 amino acids. The V gene's germline CDR1 is SGHDN and CDR2 FVKESK. CDR3 coding DNA: TGTGCCAGCAGCCAATCTAGCGGGGGGATCGGGGAGCTGTTTTTT. Its protein is CASSQSSGGIGELFF. Complete variable domain (other parts from reference TRBV14 and TRBJ2-2): EAGVTQFPSHSVIEKGQTVTLRCDPISGHDNLYWYRRVMGKEIKFLLHFVKESKQDESGMPNNRFLAERTGGTYSTLKVQPAELEDSGVYFCASSQSSGGIGELFFGEGSRLTVL.

The sample holds a few counts of this clone. The chain couples TRBV5-6 to TRBJ2-7, with D maybe TRBD1 (6 bases). This CDR3 region has 14 residues. The germline gives CDR1 SGHDT, CDR2 YYEEEE. Trimming pared 5 bases from V and 2 bases from J, leaving 14 bases between. The CDR3 region has the DNA TGTGCCAGCAGACCGACAGGCGATGCCTACGAGCAGTACGTC. It encodes CASRPTGDAYEQYV.

V and J are TRBV12-3 or TRBV12-4 and TRBJ1-2; unclear D gene. The germline V and J ends were trimmed by 2 bases and 8 bases, with 12 bases remaining between them. The CDR3 runs 13 residues. The CDR3: CASSLSSSSGYTF. The CDR3 coding sequence is TGTGCCAGCAGTTTATCGTCTAGCTCCGGCTACACCTTC.

V is TRBV5-6 and J is TRBJ1-4; D gene uncertain. V was trimmed by 0 bases and J by 7 bases, leaving 10 bases between them. Germline-derived CDR1 and CDR2 are SGHDT and YYEEEE. The CDR3 runs 14 residues. The CDR3 loop is CASSLARVGEKLFF. CDR3 nucleotide sequence: TGTGCCAGCAGCTTGGCCCGGGTTGGTGAAAAACTGTTTTTT. The whole variable domain, remainder taken from reference TRBV5-6 and TRBJ1-4, is DAGVTQSPTHLIKTRGQQVTLRCSPKSGHDTVSWYQQALGQGPQFIFQYYEEEERQRGNFPDRFSGHQFPNYSSELNVNALLLGDSALYLCASSLARVGEKLFFGSGTQLSVL.

The J gene is TRBJ1-3, the V gene TRBV15; no definite D call. The V end lost 0 bases, the J end lost 3 bases, and 9 bases lay between the germline ends. Germline V gene sequence: CDR1 LNHNV, CDR2 YYDKDF (reference sequence). CDR3 length: 15 amino acids. The CDR3 DNA sequence: TGTGCCACCAGCAGAGATCCGGGCCATGGAAACACCATATATTTT. As protein: CATSRDPGHGNTIYF.

The genes are TRBV7-2 and TRBJ2-2; D is unresolved. There are 13 residues in the CDR3. Trimming cost V 4 bases and J 0 bases, with 3 bases left between them. From germline, CDR1 is SGHTA and CDR2 FQGNSA. The CDR3 DNA reads as TGTGCCAGCAGCTCCACGAACACCGGGGAGCTGTTTTTT. Translation: CASSSTNTGELFF.

The chain combines TRBV28 with TRBJ1-1; 10 bases match TRBD1. After removal of 6 bases from V and 1 base from J, the junction contained 8 bases not matched to a gene. Germline V gives CDR1 MDHEN, CDR2 SYDVKM. The CDR3 length is 16 residues. The CDR3 nucleotides read TGTGCCAGCAGCCGGACAGGGGGGACCGGGAACACTGAAGCTTTCTTT. It codes for CASSRTGGTGNTEAFF.

The rearrangement links TRBV2 to TRBJ2-1, with 7 nucleotides matching TRBD2. The CDR3 extends over 14 amino acids. The J segment lost 1 base and the V segment lost 7 bases, leaving 4 bases of the junction unmatched. Germline values: CDR1 SNHLY, CDR2 FYNNEI. The CDR3 is CASMVGRSYNEQFF. CDR3 DNA sequence: TGTGCCAGCATGGTCGGGAGGTCCTACAATGAGCAGTTCTTC.

The chain joins TRBV5-6 to TRBJ1-2, with unresolved D. V was pared by 2 bases and J by 0 bases, with 11 bases between. Germline lookup yields CDR1 SGHDT and CDR2 YYEEEE. This CDR3 has 15 residues. The CDR3 spells CASSFGIRTNYGYTF. CDR3 in DNA: TGTGCCAGCAGCTTTGGGATCAGGACTAACTATGGCTACACCTTC.

V usage is TRBV6-5 and J usage is TRBJ2-5; D perhaps matches TRBD2 (5 bases). Germline assignment: CDR1 MNHEY and CDR2 SVGAGI. The CDR3 runs to 13 residues. Trimming pared 0 bases from V and 5 bases from J, leaving 7 bases between. This chain's CDR3 is CASSYSRGETQYF. The CDR3 DNA is TGTGCCAGCAGTTACTCGCGAGGGGAGACCCAGTACTTC.